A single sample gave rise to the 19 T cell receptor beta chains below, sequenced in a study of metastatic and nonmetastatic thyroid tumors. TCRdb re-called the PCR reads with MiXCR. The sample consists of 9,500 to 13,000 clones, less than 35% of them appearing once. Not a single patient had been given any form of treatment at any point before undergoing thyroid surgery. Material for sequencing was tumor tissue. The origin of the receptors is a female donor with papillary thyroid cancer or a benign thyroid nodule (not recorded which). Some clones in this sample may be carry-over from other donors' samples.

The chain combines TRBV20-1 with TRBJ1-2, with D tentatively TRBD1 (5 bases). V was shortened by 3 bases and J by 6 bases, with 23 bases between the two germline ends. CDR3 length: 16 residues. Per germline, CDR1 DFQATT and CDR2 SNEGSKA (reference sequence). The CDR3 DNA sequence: TGCAGTGCTAGTGAAATTGCCGGGGCTACATTCCATGGCTACACCTTC. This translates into CSASEIAGATFHGYTF.

CDR3 loop: CASSFSTGGTRRRYEQYF. The DNA of the CDR3 is TGTGCCAGCAGCTTCAGTACAGGGGGCACACGGCGGAGATACGAGCAGTACTTC. The rearrangement joins TRBV28 to TRBJ2-7; TRBD1 aligns across 9 bases. The CDR3 is 18 amino acids. The V and J ends lost 6 bases and 4 bases, in that order; junction bases with no gene match: 19. The germline V gene has CDR1 MDHEN and CDR2 SYDVKM.

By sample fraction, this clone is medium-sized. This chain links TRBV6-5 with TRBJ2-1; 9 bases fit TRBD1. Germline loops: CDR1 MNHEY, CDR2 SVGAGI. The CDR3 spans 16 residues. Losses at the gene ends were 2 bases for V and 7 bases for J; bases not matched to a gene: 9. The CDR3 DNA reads TGTGCCAGCAGTTACACCTGGGACAGGGTAGGAAATGAGCAGTTCTTC. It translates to CASSYTWDRVGNEQFF.

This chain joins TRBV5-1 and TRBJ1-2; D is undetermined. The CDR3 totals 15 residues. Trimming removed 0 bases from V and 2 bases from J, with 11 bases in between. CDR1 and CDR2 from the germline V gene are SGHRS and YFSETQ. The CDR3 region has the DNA TGCGCCAGCAGCTTGGGGGGTTTAGGGAACTATGGCTACACCTTC. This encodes CASSLGGLGNYGYTF.

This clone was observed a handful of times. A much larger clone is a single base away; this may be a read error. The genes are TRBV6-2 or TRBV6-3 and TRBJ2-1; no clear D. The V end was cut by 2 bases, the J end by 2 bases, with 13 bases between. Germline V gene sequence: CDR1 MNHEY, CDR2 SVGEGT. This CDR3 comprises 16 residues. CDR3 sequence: CASSYSEWSTYNEQFF. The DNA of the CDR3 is TGTGCCAGCAGTTACAGTGAATGGAGTACCTACAATGAGCAGTTCTTC.

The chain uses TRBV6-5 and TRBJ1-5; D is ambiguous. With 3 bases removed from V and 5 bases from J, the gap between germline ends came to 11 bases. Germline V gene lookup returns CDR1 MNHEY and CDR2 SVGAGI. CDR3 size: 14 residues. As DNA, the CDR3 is TGTGCCAGCAGTTATTCTGTACAGTATCAGCCCCAGCATTTT. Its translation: CASSYSVQYQPQHF.

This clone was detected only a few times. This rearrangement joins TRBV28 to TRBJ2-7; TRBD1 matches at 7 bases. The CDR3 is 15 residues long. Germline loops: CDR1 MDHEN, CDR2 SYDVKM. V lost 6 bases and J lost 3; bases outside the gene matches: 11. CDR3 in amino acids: CASRSTGTEVYEQYF. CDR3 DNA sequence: TGTGCCAGCAGGTCAACCGGGACAGAAGTCTACGAGCAGTACTTC.

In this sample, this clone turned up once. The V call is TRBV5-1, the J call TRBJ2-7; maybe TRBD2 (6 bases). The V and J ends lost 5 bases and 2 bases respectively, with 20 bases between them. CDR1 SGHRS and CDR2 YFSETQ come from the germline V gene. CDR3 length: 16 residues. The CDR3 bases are TGCGCCAGCAGTTTCACCGTCAGACTAGGCCCCTACGAGCAGTACTTC. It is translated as CASSFTVRLGPYEQYF.

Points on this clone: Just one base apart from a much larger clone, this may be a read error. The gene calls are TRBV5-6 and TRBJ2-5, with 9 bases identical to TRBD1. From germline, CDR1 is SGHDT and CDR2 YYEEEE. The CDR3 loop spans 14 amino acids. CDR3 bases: TGTGCCAGCAGTCCGGGACAGGGTAGTGAGAACCAGTACTTC. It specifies CASSPGQGSENQYF. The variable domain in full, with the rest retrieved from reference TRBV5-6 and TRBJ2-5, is DAGVTQSPTHLIKTRGQQVTLRCSPKSGHDTVSWYQQALGQGPQFIFQYYEEEERQRGNFPDRFSGHQFPNYSSELNVNALLLGDSALYLCASSPGQGSENQYFGPGTRLLVL.

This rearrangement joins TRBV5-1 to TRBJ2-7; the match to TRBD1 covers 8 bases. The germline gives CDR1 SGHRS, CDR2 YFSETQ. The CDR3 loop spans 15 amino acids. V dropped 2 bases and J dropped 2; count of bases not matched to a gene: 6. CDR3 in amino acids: CASSLRSGGPYEQYF. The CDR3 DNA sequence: TGCGCCAGCAGCTTAAGGTCAGGGGGCCCCTACGAGCAGTACTTC. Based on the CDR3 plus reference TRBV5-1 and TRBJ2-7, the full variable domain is KAGVTQTPRYLIKTRGQQVTLSCSPISGHRSVSWYQQTPGQGLQFLFEYFSETQRNKGNFPGRFSGRQFSNSRSEMNVSTLELGDSALYLCASSLRSGGPYEQYFGPGTRLTVT.

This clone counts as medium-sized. CDR3 sequence: CSASDNRLNTEAFF. The CDR3 region has the DNA TGCAGTGCTAGCGACAATCGCCTAAACACTGAAGCTTTCTTT. This chain uses TRBV20-1 with TRBJ1-1, with no clear D. Germline CDR1 is DFQATT and CDR2 is SNEGSKA (reference sequence). V lost 3 bases, J lost 2 bases, and 13 bases lay in between. This CDR3 region has 14 residues.

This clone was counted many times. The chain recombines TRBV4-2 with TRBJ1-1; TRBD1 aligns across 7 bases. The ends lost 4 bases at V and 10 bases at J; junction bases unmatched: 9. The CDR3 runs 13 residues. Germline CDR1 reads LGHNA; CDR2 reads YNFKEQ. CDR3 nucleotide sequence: TGTGCCAGCAGCCCCCTAGGGGGCAGCGCAGCTTTCTTT. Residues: CASSPLGGSAAFF.

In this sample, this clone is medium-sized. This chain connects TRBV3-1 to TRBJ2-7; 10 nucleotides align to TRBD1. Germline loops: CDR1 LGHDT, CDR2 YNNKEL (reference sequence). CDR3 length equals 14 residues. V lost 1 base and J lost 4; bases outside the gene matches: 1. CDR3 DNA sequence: TGTGCCAGCAGCCAAGGGGACAGGGGTTACGAGCAGTACTTC. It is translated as CASSQGDRGYEQYF.

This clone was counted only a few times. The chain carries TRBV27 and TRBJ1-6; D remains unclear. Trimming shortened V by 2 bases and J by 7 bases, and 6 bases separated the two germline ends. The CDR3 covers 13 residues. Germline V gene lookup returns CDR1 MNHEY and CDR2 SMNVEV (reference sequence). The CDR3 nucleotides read TGTGCCAGCAGTTTAGAAAGGAATTCACCCCTCCACTTT. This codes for CASSLERNSPLHF.

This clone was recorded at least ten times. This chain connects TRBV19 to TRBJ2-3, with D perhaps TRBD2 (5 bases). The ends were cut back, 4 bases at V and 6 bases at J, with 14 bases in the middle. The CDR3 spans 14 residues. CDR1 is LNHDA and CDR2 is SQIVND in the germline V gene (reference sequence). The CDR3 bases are TGTGCCAGTAGTAGACTACGGCAAGGGGATACGCAGTATTTT. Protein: CASSRLRQGDTQYF.

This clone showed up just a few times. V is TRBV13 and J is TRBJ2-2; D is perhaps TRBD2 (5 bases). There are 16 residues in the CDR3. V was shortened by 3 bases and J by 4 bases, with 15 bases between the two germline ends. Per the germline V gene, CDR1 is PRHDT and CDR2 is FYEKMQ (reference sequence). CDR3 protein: CASSFSRGLGTGELFF. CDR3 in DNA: TGTGCCAGCAGCTTTAGCCGCGGGTTGGGCACCGGGGAGCTGTTTTTT.

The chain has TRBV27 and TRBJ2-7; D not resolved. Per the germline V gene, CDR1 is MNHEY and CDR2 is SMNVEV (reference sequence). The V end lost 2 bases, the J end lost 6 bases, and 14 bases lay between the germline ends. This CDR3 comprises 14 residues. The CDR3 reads CASSLASNVGEQYF. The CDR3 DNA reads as TGTGCCAGCAGTTTAGCTTCAAATGTAGGCGAGCAGTACTTC.

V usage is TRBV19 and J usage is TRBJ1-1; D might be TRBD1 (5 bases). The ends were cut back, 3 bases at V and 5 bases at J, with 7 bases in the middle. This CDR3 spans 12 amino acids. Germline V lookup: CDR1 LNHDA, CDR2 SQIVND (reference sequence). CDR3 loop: CASSIQGTEAFF. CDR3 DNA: TGTGCCAGTAGTATCCAGGGAACTGAAGCTTTCTTT.

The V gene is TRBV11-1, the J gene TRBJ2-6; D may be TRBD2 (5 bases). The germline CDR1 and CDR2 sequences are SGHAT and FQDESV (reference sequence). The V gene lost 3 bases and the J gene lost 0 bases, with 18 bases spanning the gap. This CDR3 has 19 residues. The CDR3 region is CASSLPPGLGVSGANVLTF. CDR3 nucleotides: TGTGCCAGCAGCTTGCCCCCGGGGTTGGGCGTCTCTGGGGCCAACGTCCTGACTTTC.